These T cell receptor beta chains were read from a single sample in a study of vaccination and CD4 T cells after COVID-19. TCRdb recomputed calls from the PCR reads with MiXCR, one row per CDR3 protein. Of about 19,000 distinct CDR3 sequences listed, 62% are singletons. Sequenced here: CD4+ T cells from blood, sampled before SARS-CoV-2 vaccination. The receptors come from a human donor who had recovered from COVID-19. Each CDR3 is given with its conserved first and last residue. D genes are given only for firm matches.

D: TRBD1; V: TRBV6-1; J: TRBJ2-3; CDR3: CASRIPGQGSGTQYF
D: .; V: TRBV6-5; J: TRBJ1-2; CDR3: CASSYSLSRQSGGYTF
D: .; V: TRBV20-1; J: TRBJ1-2; CDR3: CSARDQGNYGYTF
D: .; V: TRBV19; J: TRBJ1-5; CDR3: CASSERRGQQPQHF
D: .; V: TRBV20-1; J: TRBJ2-1; CDR3: CSARFPRGPFPVF
D: TRBD2; V: TRBV20-1; J: TRBJ2-7; CDR3: CSALGGLAGVEQYF
D: .; V: TRBV20-1; J: TRBJ2-5; CDR3: CSASRRYNQETQYF
D: .; V: TRBV5-4; J: TRBJ2-4; CDR3: CASSLGGTKNIQYF
D: TRBD2; V: TRBV7-9; J: TRBJ2-3; CDR3: CASSLGTSGYTDTQYF
D: .; V: TRBV7-2; J: TRBJ1-5; CDR3: CASSLQSWGSNQPQHF
D: .; V: TRBV15; J: TRBJ2-5; CDR3: CATSRVGGETQYF
D: .; V: TRBV7-8; J: TRBJ2-1; CDR3: CASSLAVSHNEQFF
D: .; V: TRBV19; J: TRBJ1-5; CDR3: CASSTGNRLPQHF
D: .; V: TRBV11-2; J: TRBJ1-2; CDR3: CASSLQGGYGYTF
D: TRBD1; V: TRBV5-6; J: TRBJ2-5; CDR3: CASSPGTVQETQYF
D: TRBD2; V: TRBV7-3; J: TRBJ2-2; CDR3: CASSPTPGGRSPGELFF
D: .; V: TRBV20-1; J: TRBJ1-3; CDR3: CSARTNSGNTIYF
D: .; V: TRBV7-2; J: TRBJ2-3; CDR3: CASSLAKGVADTQYF
D: TRBD2; V: TRBV19; J: TRBJ2-2; CDR3: CASSKTSGRGSGELFF
D: .; V: TRBV19; J: TRBJ2-7; CDR3: CASSIGYEQYF
D: .; V: TRBV20-1; J: TRBJ1-5; CDR3: CSARDPGAGQPQHF
D: .; V: TRBV2; J: TRBJ2-7; CDR3: CASRRDLSSYEQYF
D: .; V: TRBV7-2; J: TRBJ2-7; CDR3: CASSLGAQRTGEQYF
D: .; V: TRBV6-1; J: TRBJ2-5; CDR3: CASRRVGAQETQYF
D: .; V: TRBV27; J: TRBJ2-7; CDR3: CASSLVRSYEQYF
D: .; V: TRBV15; J: TRBJ2-7; CDR3: CATSRTDLPEQYF
D: .; V: TRBV7-9; J: TRBJ1-3; CDR3: CAAGYSGNTIYF
D: TRBD1; V: TRBV6-1; J: TRBJ1-5; CDR3: CASSLTGVFQPQHF
D: TRBD1; V: TRBV6-1; J: TRBJ2-3; CDR3: CASARTGPDTQYF
D: .; V: TRBV5-1; J: TRBJ1-2; CDR3: CASSLGAGRYGYTF
D: TRBD2; V: TRBV6-1; J: TRBJ2-1; CDR3: CASTASGLTYNEQFF
D: .; V: TRBV6-1; J: TRBJ1-5; CDR3: CASSADFWQPQHF
D: TRBD2; V: TRBV19; J: TRBJ2-5; CDR3: CASTPSGSKQETQYF
D: .; V: TRBV7-8; J: TRBJ2-5; CDR3: CASSFAQETQYF
D: .; V: TRBV7-2; J: TRBJ2-2; CDR3: CASSSANTGELFF
D: .; V: TRBV7-2; J: TRBJ2-5; CDR3: CASSRESGATWETQYF
D: TRBD1; V: TRBV15; J: TRBJ2-7; CDR3: CATSRSAGDRGRYEQYF
D: TRBD1; V: TRBV20-1; J: TRBJ2-3; CDR3: CSARVPTGQNLYF
D: .; V: TRBV27; J: TRBJ1-5; CDR3: CASSYLGDNQPQHF
D: .; V: TRBV7-6; J: TRBJ2-3; CDR3: CASTKMEGSDTQYF